The clone carrying this TCR beta chain was seen at least ten times. Its antigen is unidentified. The data derive from a study of T-cell reconstitution after alpha-beta-depleted transplantation in children. Study outcomes and limitations: The origin of alpha-beta T cells about two months after transplant was reportedly several hundred expanded graft clones.

Construction of the TCRbeta library involved unique molecular identifiers. From the PCR reads, TCRdb called clonotypes with MiXCR, one entry per CDR3 protein. Of 250,000 to 300,000 distinct CDR3 sequences in the sample, around a tenth are singletons; the top ten hold around 7.6%. The sequence derives from a boy less than two years old with acute myeloid leukemia, due to receive a stem cell transplant. Specimen: PBMCs, collected before TCRalphabeta/CD19-depleted stem cell transplant.

CDR3 in amino acids: CASSLGLAGDEQFF. The CDR3 DNA is TGTGCCAGCAGCTTAGGACTAGCGGGAGATGAGCAGTTCTTC. The rearrangement links TRBV7-3 to TRBJ2-1, with 13 bases fitting TRBD2. CDR3 size: 14 residues. Germline V gives CDR1 SGHTA, CDR2 FQGTGA. V trimming: 2 bases; J trimming: 8 bases; junction bases outside the gene matches: 0.